The 32 T cell receptor beta chains below were found in one sample sequenced in a study of beta chain features in type 1 diabetes (dated by TCRdb to 2016 to 2019). Library method: the immunoSEQ multiplex PCR assay. All of the isolated RNA was reverse transcribed with the High Capacity cDNA Reverse Transcription Kit, so expressed TCRB transcripts were sequenced. TCRdb stores this immuneACCESS table with in-frame sequences only. Part of the clones is absent; in the studies checked, under half of the shortfall reflects unresolved V genes, and no reason is known for the rest. In all, the sample holds roughly 380,000 clones, and around a fifth of those were seen once. The ten largest clones capture 0.035% to 0.05% of the sample. Material: naive CD4+ T cells from blood. This specimen's cell subset or site label, per the study, means: true naive CD4+ T cells. The receptors shown here come from a woman under 30 in good health.

The sample holds a few counts of this clone. The V and J genes are TRBV19 and TRBJ1-1, with 9 bases lining up with TRBD1. The CDR3 consists of 16 residues. J was trimmed by 1 base and V by 1 base; bases with no gene match: 4. CDR1 LNHDA and CDR2 SQIVND come from the germline V gene (reference sequence). The CDR3 DNA is TGTGCCAGTAGTATAGGCGACAGGGGGGGGAACACTGAAGCTTTCTTT. It encodes CASSIGDRGGNTEAFF.

This clone was detected a few times. In DNA, the CDR3 is TGTGCCAGCAGTTGGGCAGCGAACACTGAAGCTTTCTTT. As protein: CASSWAANTEAFF. V gene TRBV6-6 combines with J gene TRBJ1-1; D is unclear. Per the germline V gene, CDR1 is MNHNY and CDR2 is SVGAGI (reference sequence). Trimming left V 4 bases short and J 1 base short, with 7 bases between. This CDR3 spans 13 amino acids.

The V call is TRBV11-1, the J call TRBJ1-6; weak D call: TRBD1 (6 bases). Germline V lookup: CDR1 SGHAT, CDR2 FQDESV (reference sequence). The ends were cut back, 7 bases at V and 5 bases at J, with 21 bases in the middle. The CDR3 is 17 residues long. The CDR3, as DNA: TGTGCCAGCACCCCCCAAAACCGGGACAAGGATAATTCACCCCTCCACTTT. This translates into CASTPQNRDKDNSPLHF. Based on the CDR3 plus reference TRBV11-1 and TRBJ1-6, the full variable domain is EAEVAQSPRYKITEKSQAVAFWCDPISGHATLYWYRQILGQGPELLVQFQDESVVDDSQLPKDRFSAERLKGVDSTLKIQPAELGDSAMYLCASTPQNRDKDNSPLHFGNGTRLTVT.

This clone has just one count. The CDR3 coding sequence is TGTGCCAGCAGCCCTCGCAGGGGGCTCCCACTAAGCTACGAGCAGTACTTC. Encoded protein: CASSPRRGLPLSYEQYF. The chain links TRBV5-4 to TRBJ2-7, with TRBD1 matching over 8 bases. CDR1 and CDR2 from the germline V gene are SGHNT and YYREEE (reference sequence). V was pared by 4 bases and J by 3 bases, with 15 bases of the junction left unmatched. CDR3 length equals 17 residues.

This clone was found a few times. V gene TRBV10-3 combines with J gene TRBJ2-1; TRBD2 matches at 11 bases. After removal of 0 bases from V and 6 bases from J, the junction contained 7 bases not matched to a gene. The CDR3 has 17 amino acids. Germline loops: CDR1 ENHRY, CDR2 SYGVKD. The CDR3 reads CAISESPLAGGLNEQFF. The CDR3 nucleotides read TGTGCCATCAGTGAGTCCCCTTTAGCGGGAGGGCTCAATGAGCAGTTCTTC.

The CDR3 spells CASSPGLGNEQYF. The CDR3 DNA sequence: TGCGCCAGCAGCCCGGGACTAGGTAACGAGCAGTACTTC. The V call is TRBV5-1, the J call TRBJ2-7; 8 bases map to TRBD2. The V gene's germline CDR1 is SGHRS and CDR2 YFSETQ. This CDR3 has 13 amino acids. J gave up 5 bases and V 4 bases, and 5 bases lay outside the gene matches.

As for this clone: Different DNA sequences within this sample yield the same CDR3. The CDR3 loop is CASSLRETQYF. The CDR3 DNA sequence: TGCGCCAGCAGCTTGCGGGAGACCCAGTACTTC. This chain joins TRBV5-1 and TRBJ2-5; D uncertain. The germline V gene encodes CDR1 SGHRS and CDR2 YFSETQ. V lost 1 base, J lost 5 bases, and 3 bases lay in between. The CDR3 runs 11 residues.

This clone has a handful of counts. This rearrangement joins TRBV7-2 to TRBJ2-6; 10 bases are a match to TRBD2. Germline loops: CDR1 SGHTA, CDR2 FQGNSA. The CDR3 contains 18 residues. V lost 6 bases and J lost 2; bases outside the gene matches: 10. This CDR3 reads CASRGGPAGGPGANVLTF. The CDR3 region has the DNA TGTGCCAGCAGGGGCGGCCCAGCGGGGGGGCCTGGGGCCAACGTCCTGACTTTC.

This chain uses TRBV2 with TRBJ2-3; a weak D match, TRBD1 (6 bases). The germline CDR1 and CDR2 sequences are SNHLY and FYNNEI. Trimming cost V 6 bases and J 0 bases, with 10 bases left between them. The CDR3 sequence is 14 residues long. As DNA, the CDR3 is TGTGCCAGCAGGGACAGAGTAAGCACAGATACGCAGTATTTT. Encoded protein: CASRDRVSTDTQYF.

J is TRBJ2-7 and V is TRBV28; tentatively, D is TRBD2 (5 bases). The V end was cut by 6 bases, the J end by 7 bases, with 19 bases between. From germline, CDR1 is MDHEN and CDR2 SYDVKM. This CDR3 is 14 amino acids long. The CDR3 region has the DNA TGTGCCAGCAGCCCCCCGGTGAGGAGGTATGAGCAGTACTTC. Translation gives CASSPPVRRYEQYF.

This clone was observed a handful of times. This rearrangement joins TRBV30 to TRBJ1-5; tentatively, D is TRBD1 (5 bases). This CDR3 spans 15 amino acids. Trimming took 2 bases from V and 0 from J, leaving 11 bases between them. Germline values: CDR1 GTSNPN, CDR2 SVGIG (reference sequence). The CDR3 nucleotides read TGTGCCTGGAGTAGAAACAGGAATAGCAATCAGCCCCAGCATTTT. As protein: CAWSRNRNSNQPQHF.

This clone was counted only a few times. This sequence joins TRBV30 and TRBJ2-2, with D possibly being TRBD1 (6 bases). Trimming left V 3 bases short and J 2 bases short, with 10 bases between. Germline assignment: CDR1 GTSNPN and CDR2 SVGIG (reference sequence). This CDR3 has 14 residues. The CDR3 spells CAWSTGQNTGELFF. The CDR3 nucleotides are TGTGCCTGGAGCACGGGACAAAACACCGGGGAGCTGTTTTTT.

J is TRBJ1-2 and V is TRBV25-1; 8 nucleotides agree with TRBD1. Germline assignment: CDR1 MGHDK and CDR2 SYGVNS. V was pared by 6 bases and J by 7 bases, with 7 bases of the junction left unmatched. The CDR3 spans 13 residues. In DNA form, the CDR3 reads TGTGCCAGCAGACCCACAGGGGGAGCTGGCTACACCTTC. It is translated as CASRPTGGAGYTF.

This clone turned up a few times. The chain links TRBV11-2 to TRBJ2-3; TRBD2 matches 12 bases. This CDR3 spans 17 amino acids. Germline loops: CDR1 SGHAT, CDR2 FQNNGV. J gave up 6 bases and V 5 bases, and 12 bases lay outside the gene matches. CDR3 nucleotide sequence: TGTGCCAGCAGCCCCAGAGCTAGCGGGAGGGCCGGGGATACGCAGTATTTT. Encoded protein: CASSPRASGRAGDTQYF.

The V and J genes are TRBV5-1 and TRBJ2-3, with D possibly being TRBD2 (5 bases). Trimming left V 2 bases short and J 3 bases short, with 10 bases between. CDR3 length: 14 amino acids. Per germline, CDR1 SGHRS and CDR2 YFSETQ. The CDR3 sequence: CASSFGEWTDTQYF. CDR3 DNA sequence: TGCGCCAGCAGCTTCGGGGAATGGACAGATACGCAGTATTTT. The whole variable domain, filled in from reference TRBV5-1 and TRBJ2-3, reads KAGVTQTPRYLIKTRGQQVTLSCSPISGHRSVSWYQQTPGQGLQFLFEYFSETQRNKGNFPGRFSGRQFSNSRSEMNVSTLELGDSALYLCASSFGEWTDTQYFGPGTRLTVL.

The chain has TRBV18 and TRBJ1-5; D possibly corresponds to TRBD1 (5 bases). V lost 0 bases, J lost 5 bases, and 5 bases lay in between. Germline CDR1 is KGHSH and CDR2 is LQKENI. There are 13 residues in the CDR3. Here the CDR3 reads CASSPPGDQPQHF. CDR3 DNA: TGTGCCAGCTCACCACCAGGGGATCAGCCCCAGCATTTT.

This clone was seen only a few times. V gene TRBV29-1 combines with J gene TRBJ1-1; TRBD1 aligns across 10 bases. Germline trimming cut 6 bases from V and 11 bases from J; bases unmatched to any gene: 21. Germline assignment: CDR1 SQVTM and CDR2 ANQGSEA. There are 16 residues in the CDR3. The CDR3 bases are TGCAGCGTGGCTGGACAGGGGGAGACGGGAAGGTCGTCCGCTTTCTTT. Translation: CSVAGQGETGRSSAFF.

The chain recombines TRBV18 with TRBJ1-1, with TRBD1 matching 10 bases. Trimming took 4 bases from V and 5 from J; bases not matched to a gene: 4. Germline V gene lookup returns CDR1 KGHSH and CDR2 LQKENI. The CDR3 runs 14 residues. The CDR3 sequence is CASSLSGQGTEAFF. The CDR3, as DNA: TGTGCCAGCTCACTCTCGGGACAGGGGACTGAAGCTTTCTTT. The variable domain in full, completed from reference TRBV18 and TRBJ1-1, reads NAGVMQNPRHLVRRRGQEARLRCSPMKGHSHVYWYRQLPEEGLKFMVYLQKENIIDESGMPKERFSAEFPKEGPSILRIQQVVRGDSAAYFCASSLSGQGTEAFFGQGTRLTVV.

This sequence joins TRBV7-8 and TRBJ2-1; TRBD2 aligns across 7 bases. Germline CDR1 reads SGHVS; CDR2 reads FQNEAQ. The ends lost 5 bases at V and 3 bases at J; junction bases unmatched: 10. The CDR3 has 16 residues. CDR3 nucleotides: TGTGCCAGCAGCCGTGCCGGGACTATTCTCTACAATGAGCAGTTCTTC. This translates into CASSRAGTILYNEQFF.

This clone was seen a single time. The CDR3, as DNA: TGTGCCTGGAGCCGACTAGCGGGTGACCTCGAGCAGTTCTTC. Amino acids: CAWSRLAGDLEQFF. This rearrangement joins TRBV30 to TRBJ2-1, with 10 bases matching TRBD2. Per germline, CDR1 GTSNPN and CDR2 SVGIG (reference sequence). CDR3 length: 14 residues. The V gene end was trimmed by 3 bases and the J gene end by 10 bases; junction bases not matched to a gene: 9.

The chain employs TRBV12-5 and TRBJ1-1; no firm D call. Germline V gene lookup returns CDR1 LGHNT and CDR2 FRNRAP. The V gene lost 1 base and the J gene lost 7 bases, with 10 bases spanning the gap. The CDR3 loop spans 13 amino acids. Here the CDR3 DNA reads TGTGCTAGTGGTTTGGGACACGGGGATGAAGCTTTCTTT. Protein product: CASGLGHGDEAFF.

This clone was counted once. The V and J genes are TRBV28 and TRBJ1-2; 11 nucleotides agree with TRBD1. With 5 bases clipped from V and 6 bases from J, the junction kept 11 bases outside the gene matches. Germline CDR1 MDHEN, CDR2 SYDVKM. This CDR3 spans 16 amino acids. CDR3 amino acids: CASSPLDRGQKDGYTF. The CDR3 DNA is TGTGCCAGCAGTCCCCTGGACAGGGGGCAAAAAGATGGCTACACCTTC.

The genes are TRBV7-9 and TRBJ1-1; TRBD1 might be the D (5 bases). Germline lookup yields CDR1 SEHNR and CDR2 FQNEAQ (reference sequence). The V gene lost 1 base and the J gene lost 7 bases, with 13 bases spanning the gap. This CDR3 is built from 14 residues. For the CDR3, the DNA is TGTGCCAGCAGCTTAGGAAGGGGCGGGAGTGAAGCTTTCTTT. It codes for CASSLGRGGSEAFF.

A few counts support this clone. CDR3 coding DNA: TGCGCCAGCAGCCAGGGAGCGGGAGGGCCGTATACGCAGTATTTT. This translates into CASSQGAGGPYTQYF. This chain connects TRBV4-1 to TRBJ2-3, with TRBD2 matching over 10 bases. The germline V gene encodes CDR1 MGHRA and CDR2 YSYEKL. The CDR3 length is 15 residues. V trimming: 3 bases; J trimming: 7 bases; junction bases outside the gene matches: 7.

This sequence joins TRBV27 and TRBJ1-2; weak D call: TRBD1 (5 bases). The CDR3 loop spans 13 amino acids. The V end was cut by 6 bases, the J end by 4 bases, with 12 bases between. The germline V gene has CDR1 MNHEY and CDR2 SMNVEV (reference sequence). CDR3 amino acids: CASRVTGGYGYTF. The CDR3 bases are TGTGCCAGCAGGGTTACGGGGGGCTATGGCTACACCTTC.

The chain joins TRBV7-2 to TRBJ1-2; D gene uncertain. Looked up from germline, CDR1 is SGHTA and CDR2 is FQGNSA. CDR3 size: 13 residues. With 7 bases removed from V and 0 bases from J, the gap between germline ends came to 9 bases. The CDR3 DNA follows: TGTGCCAGCACCTCACGGTCTAACTATGGCTACACCTTC. This sequence encodes CASTSRSNYGYTF.

This chain connects TRBV2 to TRBJ2-1; 7 bases are a match to TRBD1. In germline, CDR1 is SNHLY, CDR2 FYNNEI. J gave up 7 bases and V 6 bases, and 12 bases lay outside the gene matches. The CDR3 length is 15 residues. The CDR3 nucleotides are TGTGCCAGCAGGACCGACAGGGCGACCTGGAATGAGCAGTTCTTC. Amino acids: CASRTDRATWNEQFF.

The rearrangement uses TRBV2 and TRBJ2-7; D is ambiguous. Germline lookup yields CDR1 SNHLY and CDR2 FYNNEI. The CDR3 sequence is 14 residues long. Trimming took 4 bases from V and 3 from J, leaving 13 bases between them. The CDR3 reads CASSGLSEDYEQYF. CDR3 coding DNA: TGTGCCAGCAGTGGACTGAGCGAAGACTACGAGCAGTACTTC.

The rearrangement links TRBV6-6 to TRBJ1-2; D remains unclear. Germline CDR1 is MNHNY and CDR2 is SVGAGI (reference sequence). V gave up 0 bases and J gave up 0 bases, with 8 bases separating them. The CDR3 has 15 residues. The CDR3: CASSYSGRPNYGYTF. In DNA, the CDR3 is TGTGCCAGCAGTTACTCGGGCAGACCTAACTATGGCTACACCTTC.

This clone was observed a handful of times. Compared with germline, one end of the junction differs, possibly owing to a read error. The chain carries TRBV18 and TRBJ2-7; weak D call: TRBD2 (6 bases). Looked up from germline, CDR1 is KGHSH and CDR2 is LQKENI. CDR3 length: 14 amino acids. The CDR3 DNA follows: TGTGCCAGCTCACCGCGGGACGGCTCCGACGAGCAGTACTTC. Translation: CASSPRDGSDEQYF. The whole variable domain, remainder taken from reference TRBV18 and TRBJ2-7, is NAGVMQNPRHLVRRRGQEARLRCSPMKGHSHVYWYRQLPEEGLKFMVYLQKENIIDESGMPKERFSAEFPKEGPSILRIQQVVRGDSAAYFCASSPRDGSDEQYFGPGTRLTVT.

This sequence joins TRBV19 and TRBJ2-3; D gene uncertain. Per germline, CDR1 LNHDA and CDR2 SQIVND (reference sequence). The V gene lost 7 bases and the J gene lost 4 bases, with 12 bases spanning the gap. The CDR3 loop spans 13 amino acids. The CDR3 sequence is CASTTSLADTQYF. CDR3 bases: TGTGCCAGTACCACATCTCTTGCAGATACGCAGTATTTT.

The gene calls are TRBV19 and TRBJ2-3; maybe TRBD1 (6 bases). Germline lookup yields CDR1 LNHDA and CDR2 SQIVND (reference sequence). V lost 5 bases to trimming and J lost 6 bases, with 30 bases between them. The CDR3 totals 19 residues. This CDR3 reads CASSESGASQRIRVDTQYF. CDR3 coding DNA: TGTGCCAGTAGTGAGTCAGGGGCTTCCCAGCGGATTCGGGTGGATACGCAGTATTTT.